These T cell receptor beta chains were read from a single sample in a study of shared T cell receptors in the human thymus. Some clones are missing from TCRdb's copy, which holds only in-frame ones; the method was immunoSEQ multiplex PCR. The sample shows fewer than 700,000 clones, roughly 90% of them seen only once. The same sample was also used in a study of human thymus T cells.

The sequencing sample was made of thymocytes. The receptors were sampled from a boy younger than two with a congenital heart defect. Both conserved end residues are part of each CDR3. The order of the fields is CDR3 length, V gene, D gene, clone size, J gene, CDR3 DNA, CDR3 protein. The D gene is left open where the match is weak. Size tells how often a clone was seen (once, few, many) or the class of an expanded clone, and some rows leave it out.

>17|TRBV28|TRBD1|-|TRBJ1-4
TGTGCCAGCAGTTTATTCCCGGGACAGGGCGGAGATGAAAAACTGTTTTTT
CASSLFPGQGGDEKLFF
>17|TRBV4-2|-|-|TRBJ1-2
TGTGCCAGCAGCCAAGACCCTCCACGGGACACCCACTATGGCTACACCTTC
CASSQDPPRDTHYGYTF
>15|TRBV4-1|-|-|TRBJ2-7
TGCGCCAGCAGCCAAGATAGACGGGTGACCTACGAGCAGTACTTC
CASSQDRRVTYEQYF
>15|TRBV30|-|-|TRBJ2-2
TGTGCCCTGATACACCGGGAGTGGAACACCGGGGAGCTGTTTTTT
CALIHREWNTGELFF
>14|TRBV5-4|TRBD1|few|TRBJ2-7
TGTGCCAGCAGCTCGTGGACAGGGGACTACGAGCAGTACTTC
CASSSWTGDYEQYF
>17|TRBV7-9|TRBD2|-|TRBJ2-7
TGTGCCAGCAGCTTAGCGAGCGAAGTAGCGGGTACCTACGAGCAGTACTTC
CASSLASEVAGTYEQYF
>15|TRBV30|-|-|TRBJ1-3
TGTGCCTGGAGTGCCCACTTGGACAAAATAAACACCATATATTTT
CAWSAHLDKINTIYF
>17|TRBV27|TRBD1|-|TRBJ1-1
TGTGCCAGCAGTTTAAGGTGGGGACAGGGGGGTAACACTGAAGCTTTCTTT
CASSLRWGQGGNTEAFF
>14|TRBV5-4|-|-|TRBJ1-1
TGTGCCAGCAGCTTTACTCAGGGGAACACTGAAGCTTTCTTT
CASSFTQGNTEAFF
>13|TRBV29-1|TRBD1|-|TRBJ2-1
TGCAGCGTTGAAGGGCAGGGGGCTGATGAGCAGTTCTTC
CSVEGQGADEQFF
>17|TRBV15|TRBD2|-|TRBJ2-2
TGTGCCACCAGCAGAGTGGGACTAGCGGGAGTTTCCGGGGAGCTGTTTTTT
CATSRVGLAGVSGELFF
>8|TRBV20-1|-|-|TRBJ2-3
TGCAGTGTTGAGGGGCAGTATTTT
CSVEGQYF
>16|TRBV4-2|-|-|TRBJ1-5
TGTGCCAGCAGCCAAGAAGGCAGGGCCGACAATCAGCCCCAGCATTTT
CASSQEGRADNQPQHF
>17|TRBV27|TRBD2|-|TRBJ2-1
TGTGCCAGCAGTTTAGTGCCACTAGCGGGTATTCACAATGAGCAGTTCTTC
CASSLVPLAGIHNEQFF
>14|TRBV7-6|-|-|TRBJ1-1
TGTGCCAGCAGCCCCGGGGGGGGGCGGACTGAAGCTTTCTTT
CASSPGGGRTEAFF
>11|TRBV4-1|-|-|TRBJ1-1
TGCGCCAGCAGCCACCAGGGCGGAGCTTTCTTT
CASSHQGGAFF
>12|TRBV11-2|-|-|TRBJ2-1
TGTGCCAGCACCTACACAGGGAATGAGCAGTTCTTC
CASTYTGNEQFF
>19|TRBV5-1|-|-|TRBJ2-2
TGCGCCAGCAGCTTGGCCCCAGCGAAGGGGGAGCAGGGCACCGGGGAGCTGTTTTTT
CASSLAPAKGEQGTGELFF